This T cell receptor beta chain was captured by sequencing in a study of T cell responses to AZD1222 COVID-19 vaccine. Whole-study findings and limits: The study reported that nearly half of spike-specific TCRs target unmutated variant regions.

Concerning this clone: The target antigen is unknown.

The CDR3 is 14 residues long. CDR1 LGHDT and CDR2 YNNKEL come from the germline V gene (reference sequence). Trimming cost V 4 bases and J 7 bases, with 13 bases left between them. The repertoire was sequenced with immunoSEQ multiplex PCR; TCRdb's copy has only in-frame clones and lacks some. The sample consists of about 120,000 clones, more than 75% of them appearing once. The specimen comprised peripheral blood, sampled on day 0 of AZD1222 vaccination. This TCR was sampled from an adult in good health. This rearrangement joins TRBV3-1 (or the pseudogene TRBV3-2) to TRBJ2-2; maybe TRBD2 (6 bases). CDR3 in DNA: TGTGCCAGCAGCCGAGTGGGAGGAAGCGGGGAGCTGTTTTTT. This codes for CASSRVGGSGELFF.